Reported below is one T cell receptor beta chain. Its binding antigen is unknown. Base qualities are missing; no much larger clone stands one base away. Via the germline V gene, CDR1 is SGHAT and CDR2 FQNNGV. Measured from the cysteine to the phenylalanine, the CDR3 is 13 residues long. The retained sequence is limited to the CDR3, 39 bases, with the frame set at the first base. V is reduced by 3 bases and J by 1 base, leaving a spacing of 6 bases between them. The immunoSEQ Assay was used to sequence TCRbeta CDR3 regions. After extraction, genomic DNA underwent amplification by bias-controlled multiplex PCR, followed by high-throughput sequencing. The original pipeline was this. Collapsing and filtering of sequences were performed to quantify the absolute abundance of each unique TCRbeta CDR3 region. T cell fraction was estimated by normalizing TCRbeta template counts to usable DNA, which was measured by amplifying reference genes present in all nucleated cells. Repertoire TCRs were annotated as SARS-CoV-2-specific by exact matching of V gene, CDR3 amino acid sequence and J gene to a known reactive TCR set. The reference SARS-CoV-2 TCR set was obtained from MIRA and was filtered for enrichment in COVID-19-positive ImmuneCODE repertoires, whereby public or cross-reactive TCRs were removed. Using the MIRA antigens, annotated TCRs were further analysed by specific ORF or by position within an ORF. Breadth was defined as the number of annotated unique rearrangements divided by the total number of unique productive rearrangements, and depth was defined as the summed frequency of the annotated unique rearrangements. Two-sided Wilcoxon rank-sum tests were used to compare TCR breadth between groups. TCRdb stores this immuneACCESS table with in-frame sequences only. Part of the clones is absent; in the studies checked, under half of the shortfall reflects unresolved V genes, and no reason is known for the rest. V and J calls plus clone size are reproduced from that table; the DNA served to infer D and trimming. The sample table contains about 440,000 clones; only one count was recorded for roughly 89% of them. Roughly 13% of the sample lies in the top ten.

This specimen's treatment or condition label, per the study, means: 15 to 20 received Ad26.COV2.S at low or high dose, single or two shots; 5 received placebo; per-sample allocation not given. For vaccine and placebo recipients, the sequenced repertoires came from samples collected on day 63 after the first injection. Between 29 July and 7 August 2020, Cohort 1b enrolled about 27 adults aged 18-55 years at one site in Boston, USA. Ad26.COV2.S consisted of a replication-incompetent adenovirus type 26 vector by which a prefusion-stabilized SARS-CoV-2 spike protein from the original Wuhan strain was expressed. The data were taken from a study of Ad26.COV2.S vaccination and SARS-CoV-2 variants (dated by TCRdb to the early 2020s). Looking at the study overall: Vaccine-arm donors came from COV1001, a multicentre, randomized, double-blind, placebo-controlled phase I-IIa trial of Ad26.COV2.S in healthy adults. The specificity and breadth of SARS-CoV-2-reactive T cell receptors after Ad26.COV2.S vaccination were assessed by TCRbeta repertoire sequencing. A total of about 30 samples were included in the TCR-sequenced set, comprising roughly 19 Ad26.COV2.S vaccine recipients, 5 placebo recipients and 8 SARS-CoV-2 convalescent individuals. Ad26.COV2.S was administered intramuscularly at 5 x 10^10 or 1 x 10^11 viral particles, either as a single shot or as two shots given 56 days apart. Blinding of investigators to trial group allocation was maintained during experiments and outcome assessment. Trial participants were randomized into five groups of five, in which low-dose or high-dose Ad26.COV2.S was given once or twice, or placebo was given on both occasions.

Overall study results and their limits: Ad26.COV2.S recipients had higher spike-specific TCR breadth than placebo recipients (P = 0.0014). After vaccination, spike-specific CD8+ and CD4+ T cell responses were reported to show substantial breadth. It was noted by the authors that total T cell responses may have been underestimated by the TCR breadth and depth analyses. The study lacked the statistical power to compare responses across vaccine doses or regimens. Vaccine and placebo recipients had similar non-spike TCR breadth, a finding consistent with the vaccine containing only spike.

The sequence links TRBV11-2 to TRBJ1-1, with the identity of the D gene unclear. This sequence originates from a person aged 18-65 years who received the Ad26.COV2.S COVID-19 vaccine or a placebo. The sequencing used peripheral blood, collected in a trial of Ad26.COV2.S vaccine versus placebo. The DNA sequence reads TGTGCCAGCAGCTTCAAACCGAACACTGAAGCTTTCTTT. This is translated as CASSFKPNTEAFF.